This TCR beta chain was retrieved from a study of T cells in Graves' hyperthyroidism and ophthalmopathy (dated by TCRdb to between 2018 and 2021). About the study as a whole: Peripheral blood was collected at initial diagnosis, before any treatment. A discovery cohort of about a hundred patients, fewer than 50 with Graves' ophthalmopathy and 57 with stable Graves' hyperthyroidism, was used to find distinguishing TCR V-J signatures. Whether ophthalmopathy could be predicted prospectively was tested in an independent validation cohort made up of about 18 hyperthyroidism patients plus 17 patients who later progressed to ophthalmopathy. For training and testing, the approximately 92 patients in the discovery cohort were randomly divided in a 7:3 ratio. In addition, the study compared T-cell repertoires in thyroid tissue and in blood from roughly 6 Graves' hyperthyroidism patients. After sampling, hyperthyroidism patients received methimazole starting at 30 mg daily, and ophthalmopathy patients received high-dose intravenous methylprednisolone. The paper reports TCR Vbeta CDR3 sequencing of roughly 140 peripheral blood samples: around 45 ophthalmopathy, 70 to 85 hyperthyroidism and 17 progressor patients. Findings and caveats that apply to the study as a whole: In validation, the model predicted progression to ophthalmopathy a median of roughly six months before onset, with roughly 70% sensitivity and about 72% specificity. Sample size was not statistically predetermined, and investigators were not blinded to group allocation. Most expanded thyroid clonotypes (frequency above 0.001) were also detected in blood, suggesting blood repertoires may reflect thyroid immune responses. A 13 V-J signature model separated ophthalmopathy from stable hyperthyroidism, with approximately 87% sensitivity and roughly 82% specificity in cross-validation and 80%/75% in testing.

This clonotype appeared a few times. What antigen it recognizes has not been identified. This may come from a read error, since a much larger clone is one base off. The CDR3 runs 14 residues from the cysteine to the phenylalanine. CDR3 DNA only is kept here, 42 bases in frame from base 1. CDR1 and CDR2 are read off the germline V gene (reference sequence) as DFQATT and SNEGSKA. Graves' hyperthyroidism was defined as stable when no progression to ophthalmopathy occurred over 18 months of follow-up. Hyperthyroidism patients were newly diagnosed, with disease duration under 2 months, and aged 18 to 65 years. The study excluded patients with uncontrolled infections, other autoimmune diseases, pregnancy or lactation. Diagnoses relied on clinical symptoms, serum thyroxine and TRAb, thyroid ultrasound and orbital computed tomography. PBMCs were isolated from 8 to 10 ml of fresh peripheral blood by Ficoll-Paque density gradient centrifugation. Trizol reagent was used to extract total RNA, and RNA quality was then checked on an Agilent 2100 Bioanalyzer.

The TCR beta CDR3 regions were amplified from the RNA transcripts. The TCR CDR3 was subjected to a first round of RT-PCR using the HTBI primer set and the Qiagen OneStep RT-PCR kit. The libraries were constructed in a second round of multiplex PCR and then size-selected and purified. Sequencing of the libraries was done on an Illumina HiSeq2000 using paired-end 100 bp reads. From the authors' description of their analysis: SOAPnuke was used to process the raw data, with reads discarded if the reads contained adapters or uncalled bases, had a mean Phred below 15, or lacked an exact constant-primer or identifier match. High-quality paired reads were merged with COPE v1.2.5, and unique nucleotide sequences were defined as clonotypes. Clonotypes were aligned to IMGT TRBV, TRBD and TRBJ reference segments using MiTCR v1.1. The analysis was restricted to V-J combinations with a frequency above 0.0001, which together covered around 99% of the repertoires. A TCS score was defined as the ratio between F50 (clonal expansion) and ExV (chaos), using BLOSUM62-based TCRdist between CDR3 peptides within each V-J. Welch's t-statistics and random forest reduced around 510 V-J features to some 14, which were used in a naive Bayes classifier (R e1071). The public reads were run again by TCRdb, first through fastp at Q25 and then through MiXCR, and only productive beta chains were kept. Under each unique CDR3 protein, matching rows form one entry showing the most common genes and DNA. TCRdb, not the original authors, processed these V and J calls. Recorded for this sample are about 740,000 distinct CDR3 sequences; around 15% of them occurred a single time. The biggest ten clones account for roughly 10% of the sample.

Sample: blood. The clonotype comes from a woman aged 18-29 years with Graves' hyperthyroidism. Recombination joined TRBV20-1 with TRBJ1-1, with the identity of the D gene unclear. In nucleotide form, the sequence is TGCAGTGCTAGTGACCTTCTCTACGGTACTGAAGCTCTCTTT. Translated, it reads CSASDLLYGTEALF.